The sequence of this TCR beta chain was determined in a study of cytomegalovirus exposure and HLA in healthy donors. Study at large: Roughly 180 million T cells yielded 100 million or so unique TCR beta sequences in earlier analysis.

CDR1 SGHAT and CDR2 FQNNGV come from the germline V gene. V shed 5 bases and J shed 4 bases, with 22 bases lying between them. This CDR3 spans 17 amino acids. The PCR employed 60 Vbeta primers together with 13 Jbeta primers. Method: immunoSEQ multiplex PCR; TCRdb's copy keeps in-frame clones and lacks some. This table has fewer than 150,000 clones, less than 85% appearing once. This clonotype was sampled from a man in his fifties or sixties in good health and CMV-seropositive. The sample was PBMCs. V gene TRBV11-2 combines with J gene TRBJ2-3; D perhaps matches TRBD2 (6 bases). The CDR3 nucleotides read TGTGCCAGCAGCCTTAGCTCTAGGACTATATATCCAGATACGCAGTATTTT. Its protein product is CASSLSSRTIYPDTQYF.